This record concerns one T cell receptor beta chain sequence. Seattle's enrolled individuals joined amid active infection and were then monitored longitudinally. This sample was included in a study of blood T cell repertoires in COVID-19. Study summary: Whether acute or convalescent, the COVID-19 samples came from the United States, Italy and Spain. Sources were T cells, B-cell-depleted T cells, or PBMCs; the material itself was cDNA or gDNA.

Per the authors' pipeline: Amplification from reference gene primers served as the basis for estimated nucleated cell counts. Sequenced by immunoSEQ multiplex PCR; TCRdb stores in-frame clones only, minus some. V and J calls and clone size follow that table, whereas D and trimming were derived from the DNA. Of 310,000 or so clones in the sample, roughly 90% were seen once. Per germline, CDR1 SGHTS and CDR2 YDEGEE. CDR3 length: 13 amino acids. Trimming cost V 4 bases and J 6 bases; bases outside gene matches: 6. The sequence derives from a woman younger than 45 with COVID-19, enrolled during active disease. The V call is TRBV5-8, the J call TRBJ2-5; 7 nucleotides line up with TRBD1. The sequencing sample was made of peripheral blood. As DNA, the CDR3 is TGTGCCAGCAGCCTAGACAGGGTAAAGACCCAGTACTTC. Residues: CASSLDRVKTQYF. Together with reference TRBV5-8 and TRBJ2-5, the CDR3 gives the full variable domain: EAGVTQSPTHLIKTRGQQATLRCSPISGHTSVYWYQQALGLGLQFLLWYDEGEERNRGNFPPRFSGRQFPNYSSELNVNALELEDSALYLCASSLDRVKTQYFGPGTRLLVL.